These 27 T cell receptor beta chains share one sample of origin, sequenced in a study of breast tumors, draining lymph nodes, adjacent tissues. Axillary draining lymph nodes of breast cancer patients supplied the node samples. TCRdb analysed the multiplex PCR reads with MiXCR anew, one entry per CDR3 protein. Found here are 120,000 to 150,000 distinct CDR3 sequences, roughly 33% of them singletons; the top ten hold approximately 2.2%. Sequenced material: axillary lymph node tissue. The receptors were sampled from a female donor with breast cancer. Some clones in this sample may be carry-over from other donors' samples.

This clonotype was recorded many times. CDR3 sequence (DNA): TGCGCCAGCAGCCAAGGCGGCGGGGTCTTCGGCGGCTACACCTTC. This codes for CASSQGGGVFGGYTF. The genes are TRBV4-3 and TRBJ1-2; D not resolved. Trimming took off 1 base at V and 8 bases at J, with 17 bases between the two ends. CDR3 length equals 15 residues. Germline CDR1 reads LGHNA; CDR2 reads YSLEER.

This clonotype was recorded many times. The V and J genes are TRBV20-1 and TRBJ1-2, with D possibly being TRBD1 (6 bases). Germline V gives CDR1 DFQATT, CDR2 SNEGSKA (reference sequence). The germline V and J ends were trimmed by 3 bases and 4 bases, with 24 bases remaining between them. The CDR3 has 17 residues. CDR3 amino acids: CSARERRGRADLYGYTF. CDR3 coding DNA: TGCAGTGCTAGGGAGCGGCGGGGGCGGGCCGACCTCTATGGCTACACCTTC.

J is TRBJ2-7 and V is TRBV5-6; unclear D gene. Germline CDR1 and CDR2: SGHDT and YYEEEE. Trimming took 0 bases from V and 8 from J, leaving 18 bases between them. This CDR3 is 15 amino acids long. The CDR3 DNA sequence: TGTGCCAGCAGCTTGGTAGGCACTGTGGGGTACAAGCAGTACGTC. Protein: CASSLVGTVGYKQYV.

This clonotype was observed many times. The chain has TRBV6-5 and TRBJ1-4, with D tentatively TRBD1 (5 bases). This CDR3 is 15 amino acids long. Trimming removed 6 bases from V and 11 bases from J, with 22 bases in between. Germline V gene lookup returns CDR1 MNHEY and CDR2 SVGAGI. The CDR3 loop reads CASRPLGSGAGKLFF. The CDR3 coding sequence is TGTGCCAGCAGACCTCTCGGTAGTGGGGCGGGTAAACTGTTTTTT.

Many counts were recorded for this clonotype. The V call is TRBV5-6, the J call TRBJ2-7; D possibly corresponds to TRBD1 (5 bases). Germline loops: CDR1 SGHDT, CDR2 YYEEEE. The CDR3 has 14 amino acids. DNA of the CDR3: TGCGCCAGCAGCTTGAGGACAACTCGCTACGAGCAGTACGTC. It encodes CASSLRTTRYEQYV.

This clonotype was seen many times. The J gene is TRBJ2-1, the V gene TRBV6-2 or TRBV6-3; 12 bases fit TRBD2. The trim removed 6 bases at V and 7 bases at J, leaving 13 bases unmatched. Germline CDR1 reads MNHEY; CDR2 reads SVGEGT. The CDR3 consists of 17 residues. The CDR3 here is CASSHSKLAGGNNEQFF. DNA of the CDR3: TGTGCCAGCAGCCATTCCAAACTAGCGGGGGGAAATAATGAGCAGTTCTTC.

The table lists this clonotype with many counts. The CDR3 coding sequence is TGTGCCAGCAGTTACGCCCGGGACTTTGGGGAGCTGTTTTTT. Protein product: CASSYARDFGELFF. The J gene is TRBJ2-2, the V gene TRBV6-2 or TRBV6-3; D perhaps matches TRBD2 (6 bases). CDR1 and CDR2 from the germline V gene are MNHEY and SVGEGT. Trimming removed 2 bases from V and 8 bases from J, with 12 bases in between. CDR3 length: 14 amino acids.

This clonotype has only a few counts. This may be a read error, as it is one base from a much larger clone. This chain joins TRBV12-3 or TRBV12-4 and TRBJ1-5, with 7 nucleotides matching TRBD1. The V gene end was trimmed by 4 bases and the J gene end by 1 base; junction bases not matched to a gene: 7. This CDR3 is built from 16 residues. The CDR3 sequence is CASSCAGRGSNQPQHF. CDR3 bases: TGTGCCAGCAGTTGCGCGGGCAGGGGGAGCAATCAGCCCCAGCATTTT.

This clonotype came up many times. The V and J genes are TRBV5-6 and TRBJ1-2, with a weak D call TRBD1 (6 bases). Looked up from germline, CDR1 is SGHDT and CDR2 is YYEEEE. V dropped 1 base and J dropped 2 bases, with 9 bases sitting between them. This CDR3 comprises 14 residues. CDR3 DNA sequence: TGTGCCAGCAGCTTGTACAGGGCGAACTATGGCTACACCTTC. This sequence encodes CASSLYRANYGYTF.

This clonotype was counted many times. The chain has TRBV4-2 and TRBJ2-2; unclear D gene. V gave up 4 bases and J gave up 5 bases, with 11 bases separating them. Germline V gene data show CDR1 as LGHNA and CDR2 as YNFKEQ. The CDR3 runs to 14 residues. Written as DNA, the CDR3 is TGTGCCAGCAGCCGATCCCTCGGAACCGGGGAGCTGTTTTTT. It specifies CASSRSLGTGELFF.

This clonotype was counted ten times or more. The rearrangement links TRBV5-1 to TRBJ2-2; possible D gene TRBD2, 5 bases. Germline CDR1 reads SGHRS; CDR2 reads YFSETQ. CDR3 length: 14 residues. V was trimmed by 2 bases and J by 7 bases, leaving 12 bases between them. This CDR3 is CASSFSGSGGELFF. In nucleotides, the CDR3 is TGCGCCAGCAGCTTTTCGGGGTCGGGCGGGGAGCTGTTTTTT.

The V and J genes are TRBV28 and TRBJ2-2; the D is unclear. Trimming removed 5 bases at V and 9 bases at J, with 7 bases between. The CDR3 length is 11 residues. Germline CDR1 reads MDHEN; CDR2 reads SYDVKM. CDR3 region: CASSSRRELFF. CDR3 coding DNA: TGTGCCAGCAGTAGTAGGCGGGAGCTGTTTTTT.

There are many counts of this clonotype. This rearrangement joins TRBV18 to TRBJ1-2, with TRBD1 matching over 8 bases. Trimming removed 3 bases from V and 6 bases from J; junction bases left unmatched: 18. Germline-derived CDR1 and CDR2 are KGHSH and LQKENI. The CDR3 totals 18 residues. This chain's CDR3 is CASSPRTPVGQGLHGYTF. CDR3 coding DNA: TGTGCCAGCTCACCCCGGACCCCCGTAGGACAGGGATTGCATGGCTACACCTTC.

In this sample, this clonotype turned up many times. A much larger clone lies a single base off, so this may be a read error. The chain uses TRBV7-8 and TRBJ1-6, with unresolved D. The CDR3 length is 18 residues. The germline gives CDR1 SGHVS, CDR2 FQNEAQ. This chain's CDR3 is CASSFGVGGESYNPPLHF. DNA of the CDR3: TGTGCCAGCAGCTTTGGGGTCGGCGGGGAATCCTATAATCCACCCCTCCACTTT.

This clonotype was recorded at least ten times. The rearrangement links TRBV3-1 to TRBJ2-3; TRBD1 is a possible D gene (5 bases). CDR3 size: 14 residues. V was trimmed by 4 bases and J by 3 bases, leaving 11 bases between them. The germline V gene has CDR1 LGHDT and CDR2 YNNKEL (reference sequence). CDR3 residues: CASSLGARTDTQYF. CDR3 bases: TGTGCCAGCAGCCTTGGGGCCAGGACAGATACGCAGTATTTT.

At least ten counts were recorded for this clonotype. The CDR3: CASSLAVTGSNEKLFF. CDR3 coding DNA: TGTGCCAGCAGCTTAGCGGTGACAGGGAGTAATGAAAAACTGTTTTTT. The gene calls are TRBV7-9 and TRBJ1-4, with 7 bases fitting TRBD1. This CDR3 comprises 16 residues. The junction had 5 bases not matched to a gene; V was cut back by 0 bases and J by 4 bases. Germline CDR1 SEHNR, CDR2 FQNEAQ (reference sequence).

The count of this clonotype is one. As the CDR3 is not closed by the conserved phenylalanine or tryptophan, this likely results from a read error. No DNA is shown, since the ends of the CDR3 on it are uncertain; the CDR3 is the one TCRdb lists. The genes are TRBV5-4 and TRBJ1-1; the tabulated D call, TRBD1, remains unverified against the DNA. The CDR3 spans 15 residues, counting both ends. Germline values: CDR1 SGHNT, CDR2 YYREEE (reference sequence). CDR3 residues: CASSSATDMNTEALV.

This clonotype was detected ten times or more. The rearrangement uses TRBV5-1 and TRBJ1-4; TRBD1 matches at 10 bases. This CDR3 comprises 15 residues. V trimming: 0 bases; J trimming: 6 bases; junction bases outside the gene matches: 2. CDR1 and CDR2 from the germline V gene are SGHRS and YFSETQ. The CDR3 nucleotides are TGCGCCAGCAGCTTGGGGGACAGGGGTTATGAAAAACTGTTTTTT. Its translation is CASSLGDRGYEKLFF.

This clonotype was picked up many times. This chain joins TRBV20-1 and TRBJ2-5, with TRBD2 identical over 11 bases. Germline V lookup: CDR1 DFQATT, CDR2 SNEGSKA (reference sequence). J was trimmed by 0 bases and V by 5 bases; bases with no gene match: 5. The CDR3 runs to 15 residues. The CDR3 nucleotides read TGCAGTGCTCTACTAGCGGGGGAGTACCAAGAGACCCAGTACTTC. As protein: CSALLAGEYQETQYF.

This clonotype was counted ten times or more. Germline and junction disagree at one end, which may indicate a read error. The chain uses TRBV7-9 and TRBJ1-2, with a weak D call TRBD1 (5 bases). CDR1 and CDR2 (germline): SEHNR, FQNEAQ (reference sequence). This CDR3 has 15 amino acids. Written as DNA, the CDR3 is TGTGCCAGCAGCCCCACGACAGCGGGTGACTATGGCTACCCCTTC. The encoded protein is CASSPTTAGDYGYPF.

This clonotype was seen ten or more times. J is TRBJ2-7 and V is TRBV7-6, with 8 bases identical to TRBD1. Per the germline V gene, CDR1 is SGHVS and CDR2 is FNYEAQ. CDR3 size: 18 residues. The ends lost 5 bases at V and 0 bases at J; junction bases unmatched: 15. The CDR3 sequence: CASSPHVSGTGYSYEQYV. CDR3 in DNA: TGTGCCAGCAGCCCTCATGTGTCCGGGACAGGATACTCCTACGAGCAGTACGTC.

A remark on this clonotype: This sequence may be a read error, since a much larger clone differs from it by one base. The chain links TRBV18 to TRBJ2-3; D remains unclear. The better agreement between TRBJ1-5 and the DNA end casts doubt on the J call. The CDR3 has 13 residues. CDR1 is KGHSH, CDR2 LQKENI, per germline. The CDR3: CASSLDPYDTQHF. The CDR3 DNA reads as TGTGCCAGCTCACTTGACCCCTATGATACGCAGCATTTT.

The chain recombines TRBV10-2 with TRBJ2-5, with TRBD2 matching over 16 bases. V lost 3 bases to trimming and J lost 5 bases; unmatched junction nucleotides: 3. Germline lookup yields CDR1 WSHSY and CDR2 SAAADI. This CDR3 spans 16 amino acids. CDR3 sequence reads: CASSDPGLAGGETQYF. In DNA form, the CDR3 reads TGCGCCAGCAGTGACCCGGGACTAGCGGGGGGGGAGACCCAGTACTTC.

This clonotype was observed many times. The chain links TRBV7-9 to TRBJ1-5; D gene unclear. Germline loops: CDR1 SEHNR, CDR2 FQNEAQ (reference sequence). Trimming cost V 1 base and J 3 bases, with 10 bases left between them. The CDR3 is 15 amino acids. The CDR3 bases are TGTGCCAGCAGCTTAGGTCCCGGGAACAATCAGCCCCAGCATTTT. Its translation: CASSLGPGNNQPQHF.

The chain carries TRBV19 and TRBJ2-1, with a tentative D call TRBD2 (7 bases). The CDR3 length is 19 residues. Trimming stripped 7 bases from V and 5 bases from J, with 30 bases between. CDR1 is LNHDA, CDR2 SQIVND, per germline (reference sequence). The CDR3 region is CASTTGTKTGGGKNNEQFF. In DNA form, the CDR3 reads TGTGCCAGTACCACCGGGACAAAGACTGGGGGGGGGAAAAACAATGAGCAGTTCTTC.

This chain joins TRBV9 and TRBJ2-7; a weak D match, TRBD2 (5 bases). CDR3 length: 14 residues. Germline assignment: CDR1 SGDLS and CDR2 YYNGEE. Trimming left V 10 bases short and J 0 bases short, with 17 bases between. CDR3 nucleotides: TGTGCCGGCAACGTAGTGGACTTCTCCTACGAGCAGTACTTC. Its protein is CAGNVVDFSYEQYF.

This clonotype has at least ten counts. The chain combines TRBV6-5 with TRBJ1-2; 7 bases are shared with TRBD1. This CDR3 has 17 amino acids. After removal of 5 bases from V and 6 bases from J, the junction contained 18 bases not matched to a gene. CDR1 MNHEY and CDR2 SVGAGI come from the germline V gene. In DNA, the CDR3 is TGTGCCAGCAGTCAACTGCGGCCGGTTGGAGGGACAGATGGCTACACCTTC. This gives the protein CASSQLRPVGGTDGYTF.